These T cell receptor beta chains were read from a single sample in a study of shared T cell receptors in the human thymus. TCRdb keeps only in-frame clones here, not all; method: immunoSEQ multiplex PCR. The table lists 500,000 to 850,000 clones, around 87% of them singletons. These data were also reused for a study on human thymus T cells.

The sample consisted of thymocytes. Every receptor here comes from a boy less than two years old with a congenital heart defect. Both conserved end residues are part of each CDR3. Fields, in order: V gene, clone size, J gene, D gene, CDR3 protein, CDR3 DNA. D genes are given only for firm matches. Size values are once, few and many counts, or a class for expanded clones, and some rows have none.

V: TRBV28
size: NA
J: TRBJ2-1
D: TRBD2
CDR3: CASSKGLAVNNEQFF
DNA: TGTGCCAGCTCTAAAGGACTAGCGGTCAACAATGAGCAGTTCTTC

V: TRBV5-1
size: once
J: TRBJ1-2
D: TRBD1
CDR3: CASSSTPDRVGNYTF
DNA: TGCGCCAGCAGCTCAACTCCCGACAGGGTTGGAAACTACACCTTC

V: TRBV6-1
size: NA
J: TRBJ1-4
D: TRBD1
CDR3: CASSRQGPLEKLFF
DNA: TGTGCCAGCAGCCGACAGGGCCCTCTTGAAAAACTGTTTTTT

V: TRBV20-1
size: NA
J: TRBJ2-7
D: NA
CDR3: CSAQAGEQYF
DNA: TGCAGTGCTCAGGCGGGAGAGCAGTACTTC

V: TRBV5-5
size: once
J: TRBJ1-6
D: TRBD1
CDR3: CASRYGQGGSPLHF
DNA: TGTGCCAGCAGATACGGACAGGGCGGATCACCCCTCCACTTT

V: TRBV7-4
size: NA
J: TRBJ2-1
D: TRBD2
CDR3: CASSLRCQRELNEQFF
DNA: TGTGCCAGCAGCTTACGGTGCCAGCGGGAGTTGAATGAGCAGTTCTTC

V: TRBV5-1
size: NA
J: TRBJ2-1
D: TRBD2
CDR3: CASSFSTSLLGGEQFF
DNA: TGCGCCAGCAGCTTCTCGACTAGCCTCCTGGGGGGTGAGCAGTTCTTC

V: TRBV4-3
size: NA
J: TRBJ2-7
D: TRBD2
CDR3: CASSQDTRDYSYEQYF
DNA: TGCGCCAGCAGCCAAGATACCCGGGACTACTCCTACGAGCAGTACTTC

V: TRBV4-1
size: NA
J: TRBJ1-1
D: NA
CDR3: CASSQDVPRAPRMNTEAFF
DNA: TGCGCCAGCAGCCAAGATGTCCCCAGGGCACCCAGGATGAACACTGAAGCTTTCTTT

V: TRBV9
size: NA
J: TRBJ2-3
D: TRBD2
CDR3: CASSTTSGSPTSTDTQYF
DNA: TGTGCCAGCAGCACGACTAGCGGGAGCCCAACTAGCACAGATACGCAGTATTTT

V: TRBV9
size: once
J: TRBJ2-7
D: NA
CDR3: CASSGGLPDGGDEQYF
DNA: TGTGCCAGCAGCGGTGGCCTCCCGGATGGAGGGGACGAGCAGTACTTC

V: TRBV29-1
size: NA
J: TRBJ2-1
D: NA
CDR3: CSVDSGVLSYNEQFF
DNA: TGCAGCGTTGACAGCGGCGTTCTCTCCTACAATGAGCAGTTCTTC

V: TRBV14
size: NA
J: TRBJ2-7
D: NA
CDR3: CASSQGYTSYEQYF
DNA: TGTGCCAGCAGCCAAGGTTACACCTCCTACGAGCAGTACTTC

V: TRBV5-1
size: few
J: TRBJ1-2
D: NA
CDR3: CASSEGRENYGYTF
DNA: TGCGCCAGCAGCGAGGGGAGGGAAAACTATGGCTACACCTTC

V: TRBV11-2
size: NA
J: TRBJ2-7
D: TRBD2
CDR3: CASSRGGFDEQYF
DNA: TGTGCCAGCAGCCGGGGGGGCTTTGACGAGCAGTACTTC

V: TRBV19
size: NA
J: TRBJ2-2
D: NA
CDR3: CASSIDRGRTGELFF
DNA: TGTGCCAGTAGTATAGACAGGGGTAGGACCGGGGAGCTGTTTTTT

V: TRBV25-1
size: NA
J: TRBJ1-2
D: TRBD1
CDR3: CAAGGQGSYGYTF
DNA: TGTGCCGCTGGGGGACAGGGGAGTTATGGCTACACCTTC

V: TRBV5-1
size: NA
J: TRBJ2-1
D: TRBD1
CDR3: CASSVGQGNEQFF
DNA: TGCGCCAGCAGCGTGGGACAGGGGAATGAGCAGTTCTTC

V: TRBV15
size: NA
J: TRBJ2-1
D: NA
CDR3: CATSKVGTVTYNEQFF
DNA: TGTGCCACCAGCAAGGTGGGGACTGTAACCTACAATGAGCAGTTCTTC

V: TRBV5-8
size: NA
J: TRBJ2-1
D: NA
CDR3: CASSGRDSFNEQFF
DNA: TGTGCCAGCAGCGGCCGGGACTCCTTCAATGAGCAGTTCTTC

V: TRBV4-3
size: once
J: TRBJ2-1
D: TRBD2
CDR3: CASSQDKWELAGGAHNEQFF
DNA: TGCGCCAGCAGCCAAGATAAATGGGAACTAGCGGGAGGAGCCCACAATGAGCAGTTCTTC

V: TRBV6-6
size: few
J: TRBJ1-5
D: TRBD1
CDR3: CASSYTTGGNQPQHF
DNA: TGTGCCAGCAGTTACACGACAGGGGGCAATCAGCCCCAGCATTTT

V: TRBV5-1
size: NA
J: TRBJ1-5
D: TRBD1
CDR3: CASSRRTGGNQPQHF
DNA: TGCGCCAGCAGCCGCAGGACAGGGGGCAATCAGCCCCAGCATTTT

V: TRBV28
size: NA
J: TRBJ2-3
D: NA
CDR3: CASSYTDTQYF
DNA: TGTGCCAGCAGCTACACAGATACGCAGTATTTT

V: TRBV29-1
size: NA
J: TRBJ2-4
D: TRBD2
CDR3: CSVGLAGGSPNIQYF
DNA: TGCAGCGTTGGACTAGCGGGAGGGTCCCCCAACATTCAGTACTTC

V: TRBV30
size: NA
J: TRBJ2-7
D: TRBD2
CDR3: CAWKASGRVHEQYF
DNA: TGTGCCTGGAAGGCTAGCGGGAGGGTCCACGAGCAGTACTTC

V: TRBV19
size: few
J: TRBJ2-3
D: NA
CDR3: CASRNLGQSTDTQYF
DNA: TGTGCCAGTAGGAACTTGGGACAATCCACAGATACGCAGTATTTT

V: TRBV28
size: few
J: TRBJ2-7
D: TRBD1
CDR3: CASTYSEPGQGAGEQYF
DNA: TGTGCCAGCACCTACTCCGAACCGGGACAGGGGGCAGGGGAGCAGTACTTC

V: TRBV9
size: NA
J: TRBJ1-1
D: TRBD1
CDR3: CASSLLDRGDTEAFF
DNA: TGTGCCAGCAGCCTGCTGGACAGGGGGGACACTGAAGCTTTCTTT

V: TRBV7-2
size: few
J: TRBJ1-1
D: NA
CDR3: CASSVRDMNTEAFF
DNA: TGTGCCAGCAGCGTCAGGGACATGAACACTGAAGCTTTCTTT

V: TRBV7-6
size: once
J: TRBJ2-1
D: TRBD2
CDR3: CASSLEGGTSGKGVNEQFF
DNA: TGTGCCAGCAGCTTAGAGGGAGGGACTAGCGGGAAGGGTGTCAATGAGCAGTTCTTC

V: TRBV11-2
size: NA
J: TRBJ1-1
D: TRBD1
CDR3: CASSIRDRKWAEAFF
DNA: TGTGCCAGCAGCATTCGGGACAGGAAGTGGGCTGAAGCTTTCTTT

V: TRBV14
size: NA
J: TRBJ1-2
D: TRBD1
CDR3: CASSQSPGTARNGYTF
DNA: TGTGCCAGCAGCCAATCACCCGGGACAGCTCGTAATGGCTACACCTTC

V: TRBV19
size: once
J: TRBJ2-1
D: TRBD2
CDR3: CASSPQRESYNEQFF
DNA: TGTGCCAGTAGTCCGCAGCGGGAGAGCTACAATGAGCAGTTCTTC

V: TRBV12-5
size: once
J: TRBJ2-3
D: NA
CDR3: CASTNQEVASTDTQYF
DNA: TGTGCTAGCACGAACCAGGAGGTGGCTAGCACAGATACGCAGTATTTT

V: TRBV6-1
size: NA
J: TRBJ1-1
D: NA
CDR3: CASSGQHTEAFF
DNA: TGTGCCAGCAGTGGACAGCACACTGAAGCTTTCTTT

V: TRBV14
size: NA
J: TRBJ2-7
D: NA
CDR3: CASGRSYEQYF
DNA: TGTGCCAGCGGCAGGTCCTACGAGCAGTACTTC

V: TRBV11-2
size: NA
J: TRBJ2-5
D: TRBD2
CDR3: CASSLPPPSGRALRGTQYF
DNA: TGTGCCAGCAGCTTACCCCCGCCTAGCGGGAGGGCTCTCCGGGGGACCCAGTACTTC

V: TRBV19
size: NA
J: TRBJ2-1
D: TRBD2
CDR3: CASRTSGRVYEQFF
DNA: TGTGCCAGTAGGACTAGCGGGAGGGTGTATGAGCAGTTCTTC

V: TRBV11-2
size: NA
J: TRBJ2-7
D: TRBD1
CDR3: CASSLVAHRGWQYF
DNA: TGTGCCAGCAGCTTAGTCGCTCACAGGGGTTGGCAATACTTC

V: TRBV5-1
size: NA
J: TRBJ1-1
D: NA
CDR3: CASSPENHRVHTEAFF
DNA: TGCGCCAGCAGCCCGGAAAACCACAGGGTCCACACTGAAGCTTTCTTT

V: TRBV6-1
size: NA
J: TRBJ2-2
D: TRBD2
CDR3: CASSEETSGRVGELFF
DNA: TGTGCCAGCAGTGAAGAGACTAGCGGGAGGGTCGGGGAGCTGTTTTTT

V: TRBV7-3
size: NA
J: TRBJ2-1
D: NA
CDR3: CASSLTRVKTYNEQFF
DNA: TGTGCCAGCAGCTTAACGAGGGTTAAGACTTACAATGAGCAGTTCTTC

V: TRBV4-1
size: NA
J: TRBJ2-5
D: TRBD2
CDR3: CASSQTPSGRETQYF
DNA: TGCGCCAGCAGCCAAACCCCTAGCGGGAGAGAGACCCAGTACTTC